A selection of T cell receptor beta chains follows, all from one sample in a study of HIV-infected patients and healthy controls. Each CDR3 protein gets one entry after TCRdb re-called the 5' RACE reads with MiXCR. The sample has 15,000 to 20,000 distinct CDR3 sequences, roughly 8.9% seen once. The sample comprised blood. The receptors were gathered from an adult in good health. Both conserved end residues are part of each CDR3. Each record gives: V gene, J gene, CDR3 length, CDR3 protein.

V: TRBV27; J: TRBJ2-3; length: 15; CDR3: CASSLGTLRTDTQYF
V: TRBV7-9; J: TRBJ2-2; length: 14; CDR3: CASSPVGWSGELFF
V: TRBV6-4; J: TRBJ2-3; length: 13; CDR3: CASSERGTDTQYF
V: TRBV7-2; J: TRBJ2-2; length: 14; CDR3: CASSHTRGTGELFF
V: TRBV4-3; J: TRBJ2-2; length: 18; CDR3: CASSQDEPRGGWTGELFF
V: TRBV7-2; J: TRBJ1-1; length: 13; CDR3: CASSPNQGLSSFF
V: TRBV4-3; J: TRBJ2-6; length: 14; CDR3: CASSQDTGANVLTF
V: TRBV12-3/TRBV12-4; J: TRBJ2-2; length: 14; CDR3: CASSLQTGTGELFF
V: TRBV9; J: TRBJ2-3; length: 14; CDR3: CASSVLTSTDTQYF
V: TRBV15; J: TRBJ1-5; length: 14; CDR3: CATSHDRGYQPQHF
V: TRBV20-1; J: TRBJ1-5; length: 14; CDR3: CSARWTGVQQPQHF
V: TRBV12-3/TRBV12-4; J: TRBJ2-3; length: 20; CDR3: CASSLDDWYRTGTSTDTQYF
V: TRBV29-1; J: TRBJ2-7; length: 18; CDR3: CSVVRAGGALGRSYEQYF
V: TRBV6-2/TRBV6-3; J: TRBJ1-5; length: 14; CDR3: CASSRTGSNQPQHF
V: TRBV28; J: TRBJ1-5; length: 14; CDR3: CASSLSGAGQPQHF
V: TRBV4-2; J: TRBJ2-7; length: 14; CDR3: CASSQARGGREQYF
V: TRBV6-1; J: TRBJ1-2; length: 15; CDR3: CASSTHPGQDYGYTF
V: TRBV11-2; J: TRBJ2-3; length: 18; CDR3: CASSPRFSGGPSTDTQYF
V: TRBV30; J: TRBJ1-1; length: 14; CDR3: CAWSGETGNTEAFF
V: TRBV29-1; J: TRBJ1-3; length: 12; CDR3: CSATESGDTIYF
V: TRBV20-1; J: TRBJ1-2; length: 12; CDR3: CSAPTDRDGYTF
V: TRBV29-1; J: TRBJ2-5; length: 11; CDR3: CSVAYQETQYF
V: TRBV9; J: TRBJ2-2; length: 14; CDR3: CASSVALTTGELFF
V: TRBV20-1; J: TRBJ1-1; length: 16; CDR3: CSAPATHRTRNTEAFF
V: TRBV13; J: TRBJ2-6; length: 15; CDR3: CASSRDHSGANVLTF
V: TRBV5-4; J: TRBJ2-3; length: 14; CDR3: CASSLGHPTDTQYF
V: TRBV29-1; J: TRBJ2-3; length: 16; CDR3: CSVRPGLAGSTDTQYF
V: TRBV6-5; J: TRBJ2-7; length: 15; CDR3: CASSAPGTGVYEQYF
V: TRBV20-1; J: TRBJ1-5; length: 15; CDR3: CSARTGGRGMQPQHF
V: TRBV6-1; J: TRBJ2-3; length: 15; CDR3: CASSEARTGADTQYF
V: TRBV20-1; J: TRBJ2-5; length: 15; CDR3: CSAREYGGGPETQYF
V: TRBV20-1; J: TRBJ2-1; length: 12; CDR3: CSTNGLYNEQFF
V: TRBV7-8; J: TRBJ1-1; length: 15; CDR3: CASSLLLSGQGAAFF
V: TRBV29-1; J: TRBJ1-1; length: 14; CDR3: CSVQTTGLFTEAFF
V: TRBV12-3/TRBV12-4; J: TRBJ1-1; length: 13; CDR3: CASRKLVNTEAFF
V: TRBV7-9; J: TRBJ2-7; length: 14; CDR3: CASTRGTAPYEQYF
V: TRBV10-3; J: TRBJ2-7; length: 14; CDR3: CAIRAELKSYEQYF
V: TRBV6-2/TRBV6-3; J: TRBJ2-5; length: 17; CDR3: CASSYSISSGKQETQYF
V: TRBV3-1; J: TRBJ2-3; length: 17; CDR3: CASSQAGRGWNRDTQYF
V: TRBV7-9; J: TRBJ2-3; length: 16; CDR3: CASSSPGQVPALTQYF
V: TRBV16; J: TRBJ2-7; length: 14; CDR3: CASAKVGTGVEQYF
V: TRBV29-1; J: TRBJ2-5; length: 12; CDR3: CSVVRAQETQYF
V: TRBV9; J: TRBJ2-7; length: 15; CDR3: CASSVGATRSYEQYF
V: TRBV7-2; J: TRBJ1-6; length: 15; CDR3: CASSEQGRSSSPLHF
V: TRBV6-2/TRBV6-3; J: TRBJ2-5; length: 13; CDR3: CASSYQGPETQYF
V: TRBV5-1; J: TRBJ2-4; length: 14; CDR3: CASSLGGVKNIQYF
V: TRBV5-4; J: TRBJ2-3; length: 17; CDR3: CASSVGTSGFYTDTQYF
V: TRBV21-1; J: TRBJ1-2; length: 16; CDR3: CARGPQGDPNLNGYTF
V: TRBV28; J: TRBJ1-2; length: 11; CDR3: CASSLVGGYTF
V: TRBV7-2; J: TRBJ2-1; length: 16; CDR3: CASSPSSRVWLNEQFF
V: TRBV6-6; J: TRBJ1-5; length: 14; CDR3: CASDSPQSNQPQHF
V: TRBV28; J: TRBJ1-4; length: 14; CDR3: CASGPGQLFEKLFF
V: TRBV24-1; J: TRBJ1-2; length: 17; CDR3: CATSDWRDGGANYGYTF
V: TRBV27; J: TRBJ2-3; length: 13; CDR3: CASSFSRESAQYF
V: TRBV12-3/TRBV12-4; J: TRBJ2-2; length: 14; CDR3: CASTTQHRTGELFF